The clone carrying this T cell receptor beta chain has a handful of counts. Antigen specificity is unknown. This specimen belongs to a study of T-cell memory formation after mild COVID-19. The wider study: The two donors had largely donor-specific TCR clusters. General observations from the study: For contracting clones, CD4+ ones sat mainly in CM and EM, CD8+ in EMRA.

It was 5'RACE with constant-segment primers that produced the TCR alpha and TCR beta cDNA libraries, which carried sample barcodes and UMIs. MiXCR, applied by TCRdb to the 5' RACE reads, yields one record per CDR3 protein. Altogether about 180,000 distinct CDR3 sequences are present, 16% being singletons, with the ten largest covering 2% to 2.5%. The sequenced sample consisted of PBMCs or a T cell subset sorted from them (not recorded which). The source is an adult woman who had mild COVID-19 (a few samples of this study predate the infection). Cell type and time point are not known.

The CDR3 protein is CSARAVRGGRRTDTQYF. The CDR3 DNA reads as TGCAGTGCTAGAGCGGTGAGGGGCGGGAGACGCACAGATACGCAGTATTTT. The chain recombines TRBV20-1 with TRBJ2-3, with TRBD2 matching 7 bases. Germline values: CDR1 DFQATT, CDR2 SNEGSKA (reference sequence). This CDR3 has 17 residues. The V segment lost 1 base and the J segment 1 base; nucleotides outside the gene matches: 11.